This T cell receptor beta chain appears in the sequencing data of a study of blood T cell repertoires in COVID-19. Across the whole study: Specimens from acute and convalescent COVID-19 originated in the United States, Italy and Spain. PBMCs, B-cell-depleted T cells, or T cells were the source of the cDNA or gDNA that made up the material.

Source study methods: Estimated nucleated cell counts came from reference gene primer amplification. The assay was immunoSEQ multiplex PCR, and TCRdb's table has in-frame clones only and misses some. The D gene and trimming were derived from the DNA, and the V and J assignments and clone size from that table. The table shows about 35,000 clones, with about 91% occurring only once. Germline CDR1 reads SGHRS; CDR2 reads YFSETQ. Germline trimming cut 4 bases from V and 0 bases from J; bases unmatched to any gene: 10. CDR3 length: 17 residues. The chain joins TRBV5-1 to TRBJ2-3, with TRBD1 matching 8 bases. Material: peripheral blood. The TCR was taken from a human donor in a cohort sampled during active COVID-19. The DNA for the CDR3 is TGCGCCAGCAGCCAACCCGGGACAGGATTAAGCACAGATACGCAGTATTTT. It translates to CASSQPGTGLSTDTQYF.